Shown below are 7 T cell receptor beta chains from a single sample sequenced in a study of control samples from healthy donors and cancer patients. Sequencing was performed with immunoSEQ multiplex PCR; in TCRdb, only in-frame clones are kept and a portion is missing. Among tens of thousands of clones listed, less than 95% were seen once. Source material: blood. The receptors come from a woman aged 18-29 years in good health.

The gene calls are TRBV29-1 and TRBJ1-3, with D perhaps matching TRBD1 (6 bases). V was shortened by 4 bases and J by 3 bases, with 10 bases between the two germline ends. This CDR3 is 13 amino acids long. Germline loops: CDR1 SQVTM, CDR2 ANQGSEA. The CDR3 protein is CSVGQAGGNTIYF. DNA of the CDR3: TGCAGCGTTGGACAGGCTGGTGGAAACACCATATATTTT. The entire variable domain, with the rest obtained from reference TRBV29-1 and TRBJ1-3, is as follows: SAVISQKPSRDICQRGTSLTIQCQVDSQVTMMFWYRQQPGQSLTLIATANQGSEATYESGFVIDKFPISRPNLTFSTLTVSNMSPEDSSIYLCSVGQAGGNTIYFGEGSWLTVV.

This chain joins TRBV11-2 and TRBJ1-1, with unresolved D. The CDR3 loop spans 14 amino acids. Trimming removed 8 bases from V and 2 bases from J, with 15 bases in between. Germline CDR1 reads SGHAT; CDR2 reads FQNNGV. Here the CDR3 DNA reads TGTGCCAGCGGCGAGGTGGGCATAAACACTGAAGCTTTCTTT. Its protein is CASGEVGINTEAFF. The whole variable domain, filled in from reference TRBV11-2 and TRBJ1-1, reads EAGVAQSPRYKIIEKRQSVAFWCNPISGHATLYWYQQILGQGPKLLIQFQNNGVVDDSQLPKDRFSAERLKGVDSTLKIQPAKLEDSAVYLCASGEVGINTEAFFGQGTRLTVV.

The chain couples TRBV5-1 to TRBJ2-3, with TRBD1 matching 10 bases. The CDR3 covers 17 residues. Germline V CDR1 and CDR2: SGHRS, YFSETQ. V shed 0 bases and J 4 bases; nucleotides not matched to a gene: 8. CDR3 loop: CASSLGPGTGVADTQYF. The CDR3 DNA reads as TGCGCCAGCAGCTTGGGTCCCGGGACAGGGGTCGCAGATACGCAGTATTTT.

The table lists this clone with a few counts. This chain joins TRBV6-5 and TRBJ1-4, with D unresolved. Germline-derived CDR1 and CDR2 are MNHEY and SVGAGI. This CDR3 contains 12 residues. V lost 4 bases and J lost 7, with 7 bases in between. CDR3 protein: CASSSRSEKLFF. CDR3 nucleotides: TGTGCCAGCAGTTCACGGAGTGAAAAACTGTTTTTT.

V and J are TRBV10-1 and TRBJ1-1; D is unresolved. The CDR3 has 13 residues. Germline V gene sequence: CDR1 WNHNN, CDR2 SYGVQD (reference sequence). V was trimmed by 2 bases and J by 6 bases, leaving 10 bases between them. CDR3 DNA sequence: TGCGCCAGCAGTGAGAGCGGCATCCCTGAAGCTTTCTTT. The encoded protein is CASSESGIPEAFF.

This clone was recorded once. V is TRBV19 and J is TRBJ1-5; D remains ambiguous. The CDR3 totals 12 residues. From germline, CDR1 is LNHDA and CDR2 SQIVND (reference sequence). V shed 4 bases and J shed 0 bases, with 1 base lying between them. The CDR3 region is CASSNSNQPQHF. The CDR3 DNA sequence: TGTGCCAGTAGTAATAGCAATCAGCCCCAGCATTTT.

This chain joins TRBV3-1 (or the pseudogene TRBV3-2) and TRBJ2-7; D gene unclear. The V gene lost 1 base and the J gene lost 5 bases, with 3 bases spanning the gap. This CDR3 has 11 residues. The germline V gene has CDR1 LGHDT and CDR2 YNNKEL (reference sequence). The DNA of the CDR3 is TGTGCCAGCAGCCAAGGAAACGAGCAGTACTTC. This translates into CASSQGNEQYF.